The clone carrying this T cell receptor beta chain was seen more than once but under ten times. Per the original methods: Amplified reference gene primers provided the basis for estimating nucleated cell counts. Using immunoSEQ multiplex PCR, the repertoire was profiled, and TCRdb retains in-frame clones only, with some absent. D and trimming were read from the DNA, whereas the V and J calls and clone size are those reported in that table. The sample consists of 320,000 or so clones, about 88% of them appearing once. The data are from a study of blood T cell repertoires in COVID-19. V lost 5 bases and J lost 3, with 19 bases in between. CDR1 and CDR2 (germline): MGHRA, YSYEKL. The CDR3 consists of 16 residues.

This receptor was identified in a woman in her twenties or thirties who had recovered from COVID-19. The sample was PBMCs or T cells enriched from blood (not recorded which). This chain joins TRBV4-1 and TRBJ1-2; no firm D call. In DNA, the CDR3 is TGCGCCAGCAGCGGCCTGAAAGGCAGCGGACACTATGGCTACACCTTC. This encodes CASSGLKGSGHYGYTF.